The following is a TCR beta chain sequence with its context. This receptor's antigen is unknown. No quality values exist for individual bases; no much larger clone is one base distant. The ViraFEST assay stimulated PBMC with viral peptide pools and then used TCR sequencing to identify antigen-specific CD4+ T cell clonotypes by expansion. After 10 days of culture, CD4+ T cells were isolated with the EasySep CD4+ T cell isolation kit. The absence of prior SARS-CoV-2 infection in healthy vaccine recipients was confirmed by negative nucleocapsid antibodies before and after vaccination. Each well held two million PBMC cultured in IMDM containing about 5.4% human AB serum, 9 to 10 IU/ml IL-2 and gentamicin, along with approximately 10 ug/ml peptides. Half of the culture medium was replaced with fresh IL-2-containing medium on days 3 and 7. Unless noted otherwise, every peptide stimulation condition was grown in triplicate wells. Using Ficoll-Paque Plus gradient centrifugation, PBMC were separated from whole blood and then either used fresh or cryopreserved at -140C. The overlapping peptide pools covered the spike proteins of SARS-CoV-2 and of the common cold coronaviruses HCoV-NL63, HCoV-OC43 and HCoV-229E. The QIAamp micro DNA kit was used to extract genomic DNA from the cultured CD4+ T cells.

This entry belongs to a study of vaccination effects on CD4 cells after COVID-19 (dated by TCRdb to between 2020 and 2023). Background for the entire study: Participants received two doses of either the BNT162b2 or the mRNA-1273 mRNA SARS-CoV-2 vaccine. Cultures from other donors in the study were sequenced using the Oncomine TCR Beta short-read assay on an Illumina iSeq 100. SARS-CoV-2 spike-specific CD4+ TCR repertoires were compared before and after mRNA vaccination in COVID-19 convalescent patients and in infection-naive vaccine recipients. Altogether, approximately 10 COVID-19 convalescent patients and several SARS-CoV-2-naive healthy vaccine recipients made up the full study. Results and caveats for the whole study, not just this receptor: At late post-vaccination timepoints, both infection-induced and vaccine-induced clones showed marked clonal contraction, consistent with waning T cell responses. Among healthy vaccine recipients, nearly all vaccine-induced clones were SARS-CoV-2 mono-reactive, and just 1 of 255 was cross-reactive with common cold coronaviruses. The study was limited by a small number of convalescent patients and lacked early post-infection timepoints.

The library was made by the immunoSEQ multiplex PCR assay. TCR beta CDR3 sequencing was performed on DNA from the cultured, isolated CD4+ T cells. On the study's bioinformatics: The analysis removed non-productive TCR sequences, trimmed reads to the CDR3 region, and retained only CDR3s that were 7 or more amino acids long. Antigen-specific clonotypes were identified using the MANAFEST web app by comparison of expansion in peptide wells against reference cultures. To count as positive, a clone had to show expansion at FDR<0.05 compared with the reference and with all other wells, an odds ratio above 5, and a frequency above 0.1% in two replicate wells. Clonotypes significantly expanded in SARS-CoV-2 spike wells and in at least one common cold coronavirus spike condition were defined as cross-reactive. CDR3 similarity was assessed by Levenshtein distance with the stringdist R package, and unrooted trees were built with ape in R 3.6.1. TCRdb carries this immuneACCESS record with in-frame sequences only. Its versions omit some clonotypes, under half of them owing to an unresolved V gene in the studies checked, with the rest unexplained. For V, J and clone size, that table is used; D and trimming come from the DNA. The table for this sample lists about 27,000 clones; 72% of them were counted only once. The ten biggest clones cover about 10% of the sample.

The CDR3 spans 16 residues, from the cysteine through the phenylalanine. Of all the DNA, just the CDR3 is kept, 48 bases in frame from base 1. V has 1 base trimmed and J has 4 bases trimmed; junction bases matching no gene number 9. The germline V gene gives CDR1 as MGHRA and CDR2 as YSYEKL. This specimen consisted of CD4+ T cells from PBMCs cultured with SARS-CoV-2 spike peptides, obtained before COVID-19 vaccination. Explained via the paper, the cell subset or site label denotes: SARS-CoV-2 spike overlapping peptide pool stimulation. The source of this sequence is a human donor who received a COVID-19 vaccine. The V gene is TRBV4-1 and the J gene is TRBJ2-7; 8 bases in the junction line up with TRBD1. DNA sequence: TGCGCCAGCAGCCAAGTCGCAGGGGGCGCGGGTTACGAGCAGTACTTC. Translated, it reads CASSQVAGGAGYEQYF.